This T cell receptor beta chain was identified during a study of control samples from healthy donors and cancer patients. V shed 2 bases and J shed 0 bases, with 10 bases lying between them. Germline CDR1 reads LNHDA; CDR2 reads SQIVND (reference sequence). The CDR3 extends over 15 amino acids. Repertoires were generated with immunoSEQ multiplex PCR, while TCRdb's copy carries only in-frame clones and drops some. The profile shows fewer than 300,000 clones, over 75% of them singletons. Sequenced: PBMCs. The gene calls are TRBV19 and TRBJ1-2; no reliable D call. This receptor was obtained from a woman aged 60-75 years with lung cancer. In DNA, the CDR3 is TGTGCCAGTAGTATATATCGAGTCTCTAACTATGGCTACACCTTC. The encoded protein is CASSIYRVSNYGYTF.